The 24 T cell receptor beta chains listed next were all sequenced from one sample in a study of glioma-infiltrating T cells after dendritic cell vaccination. Time point noted: after dendritic cell vaccination, including at tumor progression/relapse. Generated by immunoSEQ multiplex PCR, the TCRdb table keeps only in-frame clones and is missing some. Found here are about 65,000 clones, 86% of them singletons; the top ten hold around a tenth. Sequenced material: blood, taken after dendritic cell vaccination. The receptors were gathered from a human donor with glioblastoma.

The chain recombines TRBV30 with TRBJ1-3; D gene ambiguous. CDR1 and CDR2 from the germline V gene are GTSNPN and SVGIG (reference sequence). The CDR3 covers 15 residues. V lost 6 bases and J 0 bases, leaving 15 bases between the germline ends. CDR3 nucleotide sequence: TGTGCCTGCCTAATGTCTCCAAACTCTGGAAACACCATATATTTT. Protein product: CACLMSPNSGNTIYF. The complete variable domain, with remaining parts taken from reference TRBV30 and TRBJ1-3, reads SQTIHQWPATLVQPVGSPLSLECTVEGTSNPNLYWYRQAAGRGLQLLFYSVGIGQISSEVPQNLSASRPQDRQFILSSKKLLLSDSGFYLCACLMSPNSGNTIYFGEGSWLTVV.

The CDR3 nucleotides read TGTGCCAGCAGTTTAGAGGGGACAGATGCCTATGGCTACACCTTC. Its protein product is CASSLEGTDAYGYTF. The chain recombines TRBV27 with TRBJ1-2; TRBD1 matches 7 bases. Germline CDR1 MNHEY, CDR2 SMNVEV (reference sequence). The CDR3 loop spans 15 amino acids. The trim removed 2 bases at V and 4 bases at J, leaving 7 bases unmatched.

V is TRBV30 and J is TRBJ1-6, with 7 bases matching TRBD1. V lost 0 bases and J lost 11; bases outside the gene matches: 13. CDR3 length equals 16 residues. In germline, CDR1 is GTSNPN, CDR2 SVGIG (reference sequence). For the CDR3, the DNA is TGTGCCTGGAGTGTAATTTCGGCAGGGGGGTTGACACCCCTCCACTTT. Its translation is CAWSVISAGGLTPLHF.

A few counts support this clone. V usage is TRBV25-1 and J usage is TRBJ1-2, with D possibly TRBD1 on 6 matching bases. The germline V gene encodes CDR1 MGHDK and CDR2 SYGVNS. The ends were cut back, 2 bases at V and 8 bases at J, with 12 bases in the middle. This CDR3 region has 13 residues. For the CDR3, the DNA is TGTGCCAGCAGTGAACTACACAGGGTCGGCTACACCTTC. Residues: CASSELHRVGYTF.

V and J are TRBV30 and TRBJ2-7; D may be TRBD1 (6 bases). Germline assignment: CDR1 GTSNPN and CDR2 SVGIG (reference sequence). Trimming removed 1 base at V and 1 base at J, with 17 bases between. The length of the CDR3 is 16 residues. CDR3 sequence reads: CAWSEGTREPSYEQYF. For the CDR3, the DNA is TGTGCCTGGAGTGAAGGGACAAGGGAACCTTCCTACGAGCAGTACTTC.

The chain is built from TRBV30 and TRBJ1-2; 11 bases line up with TRBD1. The CDR3 runs to 16 residues. The germline CDR1 and CDR2 sequences are GTSNPN and SVGIG (reference sequence). J was trimmed by 3 bases and V by 0 bases; bases with no gene match: 6. The chain's CDR3 is CAWSVWDRGFDYGYTF. The CDR3 DNA follows: TGTGCCTGGAGTGTATGGGACAGGGGGTTCGACTATGGCTACACCTTC.

The gene calls are TRBV15 and TRBJ1-6; tentative D call: TRBD1 (6 bases). The CDR3 is 16 residues long. In germline, CDR1 is LNHNV, CDR2 YYDKDF (reference sequence). Trimming removed 1 base from V and 7 bases from J, with 14 bases in between. The CDR3 DNA reads TGTGCCACCAGCAGAGTGGGGGCGTGGGTGAATTCACCCCTCCACTTT. Translated: CATSRVGAWVNSPLHF.

This rearrangement joins TRBV30 to TRBJ1-4; 9 nucleotides line up with TRBD1. Germline trimming cut 8 bases from V and 7 bases from J; bases unmatched to any gene: 8. This CDR3 comprises 13 residues. Germline V CDR1 and CDR2: GTSNPN, SVGIG (reference sequence). CDR3 residues: CANSQGAGEKLFF. The CDR3 DNA reads TGTGCCAATTCACAGGGGGCGGGTGAAAAACTGTTTTTT.

The chain employs TRBV7-2 and TRBJ1-3; D might be TRBD1 (5 bases). Germline values: CDR1 SGHTA, CDR2 FQGNSA. The CDR3 has 14 amino acids. Trimming took 6 bases from V and 0 from J, leaving 9 bases between them. The CDR3 nucleotides are TGTGCCAGCAGGGGGGGGTACTCTGGAAACACCATATATTTT. Translated: CASRGGYSGNTIYF.

The gene calls are TRBV27 and TRBJ1-2; D is possibly TRBD1 (6 bases). V was cut by 2 bases and J by 4 bases, with 17 bases left in between. CDR1 is MNHEY and CDR2 is SMNVEV in the germline V gene (reference sequence). CDR3 size: 16 residues. This CDR3 reads CASSLDSGGPSYGYTF. CDR3 in DNA: TGTGCCAGCAGTTTAGACTCGGGGGGCCCCTCCTATGGCTACACCTTC.

V usage is TRBV7-2 and J usage is TRBJ2-1; 10 bases match TRBD2. Looked up from germline, CDR1 is SGHTA and CDR2 is FQGNSA. The CDR3 spans 15 residues. The trim removed 2 bases at V and 10 bases at J, leaving 8 bases unmatched. The CDR3 spells CASSLPGLAYQEQFF. The CDR3 nucleotides read TGTGCCAGCAGCTTACCGGGACTAGCGTATCAGGAGCAGTTCTTC.

The genes are TRBV14 and TRBJ2-1, with 10 bases identical to TRBD1. The junction had 20 bases not matched to a gene; V was cut back by 1 base and J by 2 bases. In germline, CDR1 is SGHDN, CDR2 FVKESK. The CDR3 totals 22 residues. The CDR3 loop reads CASSQVLPGTGDDRGPYNEQFF. CDR3 DNA: TGTGCCAGCAGCCAAGTACTCCCCGGGACAGGGGACGATAGGGGTCCCTACAATGAGCAGTTCTTC.

The rearrangement uses TRBV9 and TRBJ2-1; 7 bases are shared with TRBD1. The CDR3 is 15 amino acids. J lost 6 bases, V lost 0 bases, and 6 bases had no gene match. CDR1 and CDR2 (germline): SGDLS, YYNGEE. CDR3 bases: TGTGCCAGCAGCGTAGAAGGGGGCCGAAGCAATGAGCAGTTCTTC. The encoded protein is CASSVEGGRSNEQFF.

The chain links TRBV7-2 to TRBJ2-1, with a possible D match to TRBD2 (5 bases). The length of the CDR3 is 15 residues. Trimming left V 1 base short and J 2 bases short, with 9 bases between. CDR1 and CDR2 from the germline V gene are SGHTA and FQGNSA. The CDR3 region is CASSLESGTYNEQFF. CDR3 coding DNA: TGTGCCAGCAGCTTAGAAAGCGGAACCTACAATGAGCAGTTCTTC. Supplemented by reference TRBV7-2 and TRBJ2-1, the full variable domain reads GAGVSQSPSNKVTEKGKDVELRCDPISGHTALYWYRQSLGQGLEFLIYFQGNSAPDKSGLPSDRFSAERTGGSVSTLTIQRTQQEDSAVYLCASSLESGTYNEQFFGPGTRLTVL.

The chain links TRBV11-3 to TRBJ2-3, with 7 positions matching TRBD1. The CDR3 is made up of 15 amino acids. Losses at the gene ends were 0 bases for V and 1 base for J; bases not matched to a gene: 1. The germline V gene has CDR1 SGHNT and CDR2 YENEEA. CDR3 DNA sequence: TGTGCCAGCAGCTTAGATGGACAGGGCACAGATACGCAGTATTTT. Protein: CASSLDGQGTDTQYF.

The chain joins TRBV11-2 to TRBJ2-1, with D tentatively TRBD2 (6 bases). Trimming stripped 5 bases from V and 5 bases from J, with 16 bases between. Germline values: CDR1 SGHAT, CDR2 FQNNGV. The CDR3 has 15 residues. CDR3 residues: CASSLSPRRDNEQFF. The CDR3, as DNA: TGTGCCAGCAGCCTATCCCCACGGAGGGACAATGAGCAGTTCTTC.

This clone occurred once. V and J are TRBV10-3 and TRBJ2-2; 9 bases fit TRBD2. Unmatched junction bases numbered 2, after V lost 0 bases and J lost 0 bases. The CDR3 runs 17 residues. The germline gives CDR1 ENHRY, CDR2 SYGVKD. The CDR3 reads CAISESPSGTNTGELFF. Written as DNA, the CDR3 is TGTGCCATCAGTGAGTCACCTAGCGGGACGAACACCGGGGAGCTGTTTTTT.

The genes are TRBV20-1 and TRBJ1-2; D is unclear. This CDR3 has 11 amino acids. The V end lost 4 bases, the J end lost 5 bases, and 8 bases lay between the germline ends. Germline loops: CDR1 DFQATT, CDR2 SNEGSKA (reference sequence). CDR3 in amino acids: CSAILHYGYTF. The CDR3 DNA reads as TGCAGTGCTATACTTCATTATGGCTACACCTTC.

This chain uses TRBV27 with TRBJ2-5; 12 nucleotides match TRBD2. This CDR3 spans 18 amino acids. Germline V gene lookup returns CDR1 MNHEY and CDR2 SMNVEV (reference sequence). V shed 5 bases, J shed 4 bases, and the junction held 14 bases outside the gene matches. The CDR3 DNA follows: TGTGCCAGCAGTCTAATCCACACTAGCGGGGGGCAGTCAGAGACCCAGTACTTC. Translation gives CASSLIHTSGGQSETQYF.

The chain carries TRBV6-1 and TRBJ2-1; weak D call: TRBD1 (6 bases). Germline loops: CDR1 MNHNS, CDR2 SASEGT. The CDR3 runs to 14 residues. V dropped 7 bases and J dropped 2 bases, with 12 bases sitting between them. In DNA form, the CDR3 reads TGTGCCAGCACGCTGACAGGTACCTACAATGAGCAGTTCTTC. This translates into CASTLTGTYNEQFF.

On this clone itself: The DNA is left out, because the CDR3 cannot be placed on it with certainty; the CDR3 is given as TCRdb lists it. The chain couples TRBV10-1 to TRBJ2-7; the table's D call TRBD2 went unverified against the DNA. The CDR3 sequence runs 16 residues, both termini included. Germline assignment: CDR1 WNHNN and CDR2 SYGVQD (reference sequence). The CDR3 is CASSTSRGSGSYEQYF.

On this clone itself: The sample has other DNA sequences that encode this CDR3 too. The chain recombines TRBV7-3 with TRBJ2-1; weak D call: TRBD2 (6 bases). V dropped 3 bases and J dropped 9 bases, with 9 bases sitting between them. The CDR3 spans 12 residues. Germline V gene lookup returns CDR1 SGHTA and CDR2 FQGTGA. The CDR3 reads CASSLVGGEQFF. The CDR3 DNA follows: TGTGCCAGCAGCTTGGTGGGAGGTGAGCAGTTCTTC.

The V call is TRBV5-4, the J call TRBJ2-2; TRBD1 agrees at 8 bases. In germline, CDR1 is SGHNT, CDR2 YYREEE (reference sequence). Germline trimming cut 3 bases from V and 4 bases from J; bases unmatched to any gene: 8. This CDR3 region has 16 residues. In DNA, the CDR3 is TGTGCCAGCAGCTATACACAGGGGGTGAGCACCGGGGAGCTGTTTTTT. Translation: CASSYTQGVSTGELFF.

V is TRBV7-8 and J is TRBJ2-1; 10 bases map to TRBD2. V shed 3 bases and J 7 bases; nucleotides not matched to a gene: 6. The CDR3 has 15 amino acids. Looked up from germline, CDR1 is SGHVS and CDR2 is FQNEAQ. Here the CDR3 reads CASSFLAGVPNEQFF. The CDR3 bases are TGTGCCAGCAGCTTTCTAGCGGGAGTCCCGAATGAGCAGTTCTTC.